This T cell receptor beta chain was recovered during a study of T-cell reconstitution after alpha-beta-depleted transplantation in children. Preparing the TCRbeta library involved the use of unique molecular identifiers. In TCRdb, the PCR reads were re-called with MiXCR into one record per CDR3 protein. The table records hundreds of thousands of distinct CDR3 sequences, 15% to 20% of them present only once. Overall study findings and caveats: Reportedly, roughly two months post-transplant, alpha-beta T cells arose from several hundred expanded graft clones. The authors attributed T-cell counts and diversity one year after transplant mostly to newly produced T cells.

This clonotype showed up many times. Antigen unknown. Sequencing used PBMCs, mostly from graft donor cells, obtained 360 days after TCRalphabeta/CD19-depleted stem cell transplant. The sequence was collected from a male patient aged 10 to 17 who had a stem cell transplant for acute lymphoblastic leukemia, so the T cells may come from the graft donor.

CDR3 DNA sequence: TGTGCCAGCAGCGACACAAGCAATCAGCCCCAGCATTTT. Translated: CASSDTSNQPQHF. The rearrangement uses TRBV9 and TRBJ1-5; D uncertain. This CDR3 region has 13 residues. The V gene lost 3 bases and the J gene lost 1 base, with 5 bases spanning the gap. CDR1 SGDLS and CDR2 YYNGEE come from the germline V gene.